The 30 T cell receptor beta chains below all came from one sample that was sequenced in a study of a mutant IDH1 vaccine in newly diagnosed glioma. The assay was immunoSEQ multiplex PCR, and TCRdb's table has in-frame clones only and misses some. The sample contains around 50,000 clones, around 80% of which appear only once. The antigens these receptors bind are not known. Time point: week 35, safety follow-up. Vaccination used 300 ug of mutant IDH1 20-mer peptide per dose, with topical imiquimod. The sample was PBMCs, taken from a glioma patient whose treatment included an IDH1 peptide vaccine. These receptors all come from a woman younger than 30 with glioma.

In this sample, this clone turned up once. The CDR3 reads CASSISFGANEQYF. Written as DNA, the CDR3 is TGTGCCAGTAGTATCTCGTTCGGGGCCAACGAGCAGTACTTC. J is TRBJ2-7 and V is TRBV19; D may be TRBD1 or TRBD2 (5 bases each). Germline V gene lookup returns CDR1 LNHDA and CDR2 SQIVND (reference sequence). The V end was cut by 3 bases, the J end by 5 bases, with 14 bases between. CDR3 length: 14 residues.

The J gene is TRBJ1-4, the V gene TRBV9; 10 bases map to TRBD1. The CDR3 is made up of 16 amino acids. Germline V gene data show CDR1 as SGDLS and CDR2 as YYNGEE. J was trimmed by 10 bases and V by 0 bases; bases with no gene match: 9. The CDR3 region has the DNA TGTGCCAGCAGCGTAGCCGGGACAGGGGTTTCAGCAAAACTGTTTTTT. Translation gives CASSVAGTGVSAKLFF.

This clone was seen more than once but under ten times. The chain employs TRBV5-4 and TRBJ1-1; D uncertain. The CDR3 length is 11 residues. CDR1 and CDR2 (germline): SGHNT, YYREEE (reference sequence). The ends were cut back, 3 bases at V and 6 bases at J, with 6 bases in the middle. CDR3 nucleotide sequence: TGTGCCAGCAGCTGGGGTTCTGAAGCTTTCTTT. Its translation is CASSWGSEAFF.

V usage is TRBV7-2 and J usage is TRBJ2-7; 11 bases are a match to TRBD1. With 1 base clipped from V and 3 bases from J, the junction kept 5 bases outside the gene matches. Germline V gives CDR1 SGHTA, CDR2 FQGNSA. This CDR3 comprises 16 residues. CDR3 DNA sequence: TGTGCCAGCAGCTTAGATTGGACAGGGGGCAGCTACGAGCAGTACTTC. Translation gives CASSLDWTGGSYEQYF. The whole variable domain, remainder taken from reference TRBV7-2 and TRBJ2-7, is GAGVSQSPSNKVTEKGKDVELRCDPISGHTALYWYRQSLGQGLEFLIYFQGNSAPDKSGLPSDRFSAERTGGSVSTLTIQRTQQEDSAVYLCASSLDWTGGSYEQYFGPGTRLTVT.

The chain recombines TRBV6-5 with TRBJ2-7; either TRBD1 or TRBD2 may fit D (5 bases each). CDR1 MNHEY and CDR2 SVGAGI come from the germline V gene. V lost 2 bases and J 2 bases, leaving 13 bases between the germline ends. This CDR3 contains 15 residues. The CDR3: CASSYATGPAYEQYF. The CDR3 nucleotides are TGTGCCAGCAGTTACGCGACGGGGCCGGCCTACGAGCAGTACTTC.

The chain has TRBV7-2 and TRBJ2-7, with 10 bases identical to TRBD2. Germline-derived CDR1 and CDR2 are SGHTA and FQGNSA. The CDR3 spans 18 residues. V shed 1 base and J 2 bases; nucleotides not matched to a gene: 11. CDR3 sequence reads: CASSLVGVGAGGTYEQYF. CDR3 sequence (DNA): TGTGCCAGCAGCTTAGTGGGGGTCGGAGCGGGGGGGACCTACGAGCAGTACTTC. Complete variable domain (other parts from reference TRBV7-2 and TRBJ2-7): GAGVSQSPSNKVTEKGKDVELRCDPISGHTALYWYRQSLGQGLEFLIYFQGNSAPDKSGLPSDRFSAERTGGSVSTLTIQRTQQEDSAVYLCASSLVGVGAGGTYEQYFGPGTRLTVT.

The chain employs TRBV27 and TRBJ1-2; 8 positions match TRBD1. In germline, CDR1 is MNHEY, CDR2 SMNVEV (reference sequence). V shed 2 bases and J 6 bases; nucleotides not matched to a gene: 8. This CDR3 comprises 15 residues. CDR3 amino acids: CASSLEFGDRNGYTF. The CDR3 region has the DNA TGTGCCAGCAGTTTAGAGTTCGGGGACAGGAATGGCTACACCTTC.

The V gene is TRBV11-2, the J gene TRBJ2-5; 10 nucleotides line up with TRBD2. Germline trimming cut 4 bases from V and 0 bases from J; bases unmatched to any gene: 2. CDR1 is SGHAT and CDR2 is FQNNGV in the germline V gene. The CDR3 contains 15 residues. CDR3 coding DNA: TGTGCCAGCAGCTCGACTAGCGGGTACCAAGAGACCCAGTACTTC. Translation: CASSSTSGYQETQYF.

Only one count was recorded for this clone. The chain recombines TRBV15 with TRBJ1-2; 8 bases map to TRBD1. V shed 1 base, J shed 5 bases, and the junction held 9 bases outside the gene matches. The CDR3 runs 16 residues. Germline V lookup: CDR1 LNHNV, CDR2 YYDKDF (reference sequence). CDR3 residues: CATSRARQGARYGYTF. CDR3 coding DNA: TGTGCCACCAGCAGAGCGAGGCAGGGGGCCCGTTATGGCTACACCTTC.

In nucleotides, the CDR3 is TGTGCCAGCACCTTAGCCGGACTAGCCTACGAGCAGTACTTC. It codes for CASTLAGLAYEQYF. The chain employs TRBV28 and TRBJ2-7; 7 nucleotides align to TRBD2. Germline CDR1 is MDHEN and CDR2 is SYDVKM. The trim removed 7 bases at V and 2 bases at J, leaving 8 bases unmatched. The CDR3 is made up of 14 amino acids.

V usage is TRBV19 and J usage is TRBJ1-2, with unresolved D. V gave up 4 bases and J gave up 7 bases, with 13 bases separating them. CDR3 length equals 13 residues. Germline assignment: CDR1 LNHDA and CDR2 SQIVND (reference sequence). The CDR3 reads CASSTSPPGGYTF. The CDR3 DNA reads TGTGCCAGTAGTACCAGCCCTCCAGGTGGCTACACCTTC. Together with reference TRBV19 and TRBJ1-2, the CDR3 gives the full variable domain: DGGITQSPKYLFRKEGQNVTLSCEQNLNHDAMYWYRQDPGQGLRLIYYSQIVNDFQKGDIAEGYSVSREKKESFPLTVTSAQKNPTAFYLCASSTSPPGGYTFGSGTRLTVV.

V usage is TRBV7-8 and J usage is TRBJ2-3, with TRBD2 identical over 12 bases. CDR1 SGHVS and CDR2 FQNEAQ come from the germline V gene. V shed 2 bases and J 1 base; nucleotides not matched to a gene: 13. There are 20 residues in the CDR3. The CDR3 nucleotides are TGTGCCAGCAGCTTACCTCTAGCGGGAGGGCCGAGGACGGGCACAGATACGCAGTATTTT. Amino acids: CASSLPLAGGPRTGTDTQYF.

This clone was found once. The chain has TRBV27 and TRBJ2-7; 7 nucleotides agree with TRBD1. From germline, CDR1 is MNHEY and CDR2 SMNVEV (reference sequence). The V segment lost 3 bases and the J segment 1 base; nucleotides outside the gene matches: 3. CDR3 length: 14 residues. The CDR3 is CASSFLGQSYEQYF. CDR3 nucleotides: TGTGCCAGCAGTTTTCTGGGACAGTCCTACGAGCAGTACTTC.

This chain links TRBV15 with TRBJ2-7; 9 positions match TRBD1. V trimming: 1 base; J trimming: 6 bases; junction bases outside the gene matches: 10. Germline CDR1 LNHNV, CDR2 YYDKDF (reference sequence). The CDR3 is made up of 16 amino acids. CDR3 DNA: TGTGCCACCAGCAGAGCCATCGGGACAGGGAGGGGCGAGCAGTACTTC. As protein: CATSRAIGTGRGEQYF. The whole variable domain, remainder taken from reference TRBV15 and TRBJ2-7, is DAMVIQNPRYQVTQFGKPVTLSCSQTLNHNVMYWYQQKSSQAPKLLFHYYDKDFNNEADTPDNFQSRRPNTSFCFLDIRSPGLGDTAMYLCATSRAIGTGRGEQYFGPGTRLTVT.

The chain links TRBV6-5 to TRBJ1-4; perhaps TRBD1 as D (5 bases). The CDR3 has 14 residues. Germline assignment: CDR1 MNHEY and CDR2 SVGAGI. Trimming cost V 0 bases and J 7 bases, with 9 bases left between them. The CDR3 region has the DNA TGTGCCAGCAGTTACTCCGGGGGTGGTGAAAAACTGTTTTTT. Residues: CASSYSGGGEKLFF.

The V gene is TRBV6-6, the J gene TRBJ2-7, with TRBD1 identical over 9 bases. The V gene's germline CDR1 is MNHNY and CDR2 SVGAGI (reference sequence). CDR3 length equals 13 residues. Unmatched junction bases numbered 6, after V lost 6 bases and J lost 6 bases. The CDR3 is CASRGQGTFEQYF. CDR3 nucleotide sequence: TGTGCCAGCAGGGGACAGGGCACCTTCGAGCAGTACTTC.

The V gene is TRBV6-6, the J gene TRBJ2-5; D is ambiguous. Germline CDR1 reads MNHNY; CDR2 reads SVGAGI (reference sequence). The V gene lost 4 bases and the J gene lost 5 bases, with 20 bases spanning the gap. The CDR3 has 16 amino acids. In nucleotides, the CDR3 is TGTGCCAGCAGTTCCAATATCGGCCGATCCTGGGAGACCCAGTACTTC. Encoded protein: CASSSNIGRSWETQYF.

This clone showed up just a few times. The chain employs TRBV5-1 and TRBJ2-7, with 14 bases lining up with TRBD2. The V gene's germline CDR1 is SGHRS and CDR2 YFSETQ. V was pared by 0 bases and J by 4 bases, with 9 bases of the junction left unmatched. CDR3 length equals 18 residues. CDR3 in amino acids: CASSLVSGLAGAVYEQYF. In DNA form, the CDR3 reads TGCGCCAGCAGCTTGGTGTCGGGACTAGCGGGAGCGGTGTACGAGCAGTACTTC. The full variable domain, in which reference TRBV5-1 and TRBJ2-7 provide the parts outside the CDR3, is KAGVTQTPRYLIKTRGQQVTLSCSPISGHRSVSWYQQTPGQGLQFLFEYFSETQRNKGNFPGRFSGRQFSNSRSEMNVSTLELGDSALYLCASSLVSGLAGAVYEQYFGPGTRLTVT.

The CDR3 DNA reads as TGTGCCAGCTCACGATCCCAGGCAGGCACTGGAAACACCATATATTTT. Its protein product is CASSRSQAGTGNTIYF. The chain couples TRBV18 to TRBJ1-3; D unclear. V lost 4 bases and J 2 bases, leaving 15 bases between the germline ends. The CDR3 is 16 residues long. Germline V gene sequence: CDR1 KGHSH, CDR2 LQKENI.

This clone was seen a single time. This chain links TRBV13 with TRBJ2-1; 7 bases agree with TRBD2. Germline CDR1 PRHDT, CDR2 FYEKMQ (reference sequence). The V segment lost 8 bases and the J segment 12 bases; nucleotides outside the gene matches: 19. This CDR3 spans 15 amino acids. The CDR3, as DNA: TGTGCCAGCTCTTCCCAAGGAGGGGCGGGAGCCGGGCAGTTCTTC. This codes for CASSSQGGAGAGQFF.

The chain has TRBV7-2 and TRBJ1-1, with D possibly being TRBD1 (6 bases). Trimming took 5 bases from V and 1 from J, leaving 11 bases between them. The germline CDR1 and CDR2 sequences are SGHTA and FQGNSA. The CDR3 runs 14 residues. The CDR3 sequence is CASSARQENTEAFF. Here the CDR3 DNA reads TGTGCCAGCAGCGCCCGACAGGAGAACACTGAAGCTTTCTTT. The whole variable domain, remainder taken from reference TRBV7-2 and TRBJ1-1, is GAGVSQSPSNKVTEKGKDVELRCDPISGHTALYWYRQSLGQGLEFLIYFQGNSAPDKSGLPSDRFSAERTGGSVSTLTIQRTQQEDSAVYLCASSARQENTEAFFGQGTRLTVV.

This chain uses TRBV7-9 with TRBJ2-1; the D call may be TRBD1 or TRBD2 (5 bases each). Trimming pared 8 bases from V and 8 bases from J, leaving 10 bases between. The germline V gene has CDR1 SEHNR and CDR2 FQNEAQ (reference sequence). The CDR3 is 11 amino acids. As DNA, the CDR3 is TGTGCCAGCGGGGGTAGTCATGAGCAGTTCTTC. This translates into CASGGSHEQFF.

CDR3 nucleotide sequence: TGTGCCAGCAGCTTAGAGCGGGGGGACACCTACGAGCAGTACTTC. Protein: CASSLERGDTYEQYF. The rearrangement links TRBV7-2 to TRBJ2-7, with 9 bases matching TRBD2. The CDR3 spans 15 residues. Germline V gene sequence: CDR1 SGHTA, CDR2 FQGNSA. V shed 1 base, J shed 2 bases, and the junction held 3 bases outside the gene matches.

The chain is built from TRBV29-1 and TRBJ2-5; D ambiguous. The germline V and J ends were trimmed by 4 bases and 5 bases, with 8 bases remaining between them. CDR3 length equals 11 residues. CDR1 and CDR2 from the germline V gene are SQVTM and ANQGSEA. CDR3 in DNA: TGCAGCGTTGGAGGCGTGGAGACCCAGTACTTC. This encodes CSVGGVETQYF.

The chain employs TRBV5-1 and TRBJ1-2; D may be TRBD1 (5 bases). CDR3 size: 17 residues. The V gene's germline CDR1 is SGHRS and CDR2 YFSETQ. V lost 3 bases and J lost 2, with 20 bases in between. The CDR3 DNA follows: TGCGCCAGCAGCTCCCACCCTGAGGGACGGTTGAACTATGGCTACACCTTC. Its protein is CASSSHPEGRLNYGYTF.

The V and J genes are TRBV19 and TRBJ1-5; D call uncertain. This CDR3 has 16 residues. V lost 1 base and J lost 8, with 18 bases in between. Germline loops: CDR1 LNHDA, CDR2 SQIVND (reference sequence). As DNA, the CDR3 is TGTGCCAGTAGTATAGGAAACAGCCGGTTCGGGGAGCCCCAGCATTTT. Its protein is CASSIGNSRFGEPQHF.

This rearrangement joins TRBV14 to TRBJ1-1; TRBD1 matches 7 bases. The length of the CDR3 is 15 residues. Per germline, CDR1 SGHDN and CDR2 FVKESK. V shed 5 bases and J 4 bases; nucleotides not matched to a gene: 10. CDR3: CASSNRGSVFTEAFF. In DNA, the CDR3 is TGTGCCAGCAGCAACAGGGGATCTGTATTCACTGAAGCTTTCTTT.

CDR3 coding DNA: TGTGCCAGCAGTTTAGCGGGGGGTTACGAGCAGTACTTC. It is translated as CASSLAGGYEQYF. The chain recombines TRBV6-1 with TRBJ2-7; 10 nucleotides agree with TRBD2. V trimming: 5 bases; J trimming: 4 bases; junction bases outside the gene matches: 2. CDR1 is MNHNS and CDR2 is SASEGT in the germline V gene. This CDR3 is built from 13 residues.

This clone was counted once. The V call is TRBV11-2, the J call TRBJ2-1, with TRBD2 matching over 13 bases. Germline trimming cut 6 bases from V and 10 bases from J; bases unmatched to any gene: 9. The CDR3 spans 15 residues. Germline V gene data show CDR1 as SGHAT and CDR2 as FQNNGV. CDR3 in amino acids: CASRELAGGLTEQFF. The CDR3 nucleotides read TGTGCCAGCAGGGAACTAGCGGGAGGGTTGACCGAGCAGTTCTTC.

This clone was seen more than once but under ten times. V is TRBV6-4 and J is TRBJ2-1, with TRBD2 matching 9 bases. Germline loops: CDR1 MRHNA, CDR2 SNTAGT. Trimming removed 2 bases from V and 4 bases from J; junction bases left unmatched: 6. The CDR3 runs to 16 residues. The CDR3 is CASSDTGGGVYNEQFF. Written as DNA, the CDR3 is TGTGCCAGCAGTGACACTGGCGGGGGGGTTTACAATGAGCAGTTCTTC.